This is a list of T cell receptor beta chains from one sample in a study of monozygotic twins with inflammatory bowel disease. Reanalyzing the 5' RACE reads, TCRdb keeps one entry per CDR3 protein, without DNA. The sample table sets out approximately 200,000 distinct CDR3 sequences. What was sequenced was blood. The receptors were gathered from a human donor with ulcerative colitis or Crohn's disease, or a healthy co-twin of an affected twin (not recorded which). CDR3s include the opening cysteine and the closing phenylalanine or tryptophan.

v_call: TRBV5-6
j_call: TRBJ2-5
cdr3_aa: CASSLVLGQNQETQYF

v_call: TRBV15
j_call: TRBJ2-3
cdr3_aa: CATSRDGGRDPVNTQYF

v_call: TRBV4-2
j_call: TRBJ2-3
cdr3_aa: CASSQGQGLATDTQYF

v_call: TRBV5-1
j_call: TRBJ1-1
cdr3_aa: CASSRSGERTEAFF

v_call: TRBV2
j_call: TRBJ2-1
cdr3_aa: CASSVAGLLYNEQFF

v_call: TRBV6-5
j_call: TRBJ1-2
cdr3_aa: CASSYGWQGGNGYTF

v_call: TRBV27
j_call: TRBJ1-3
cdr3_aa: CASSPWGAHGNTIYF

v_call: TRBV4-3
j_call: TRBJ2-6
cdr3_aa: CASSSLDGVFGANVLTF

v_call: TRBV19
j_call: TRBJ1-5
cdr3_aa: CASRDKRAQHF

v_call: TRBV7-6
j_call: TRBJ2-3
cdr3_aa: CASSLYKTDTQYF

v_call: TRBV5-1
j_call: TRBJ2-6
cdr3_aa: CASSFWSSGANVLTF

v_call: TRBV14
j_call: TRBJ2-1
cdr3_aa: CASSHDPGLAVLDEQFF

v_call: TRBV7-9
j_call: TRBJ2-5
cdr3_aa: CASSLQGKETQYF

v_call: TRBV27
j_call: TRBJ2-3
cdr3_aa: CASISLGDTQYF

v_call: TRBV11-2
j_call: TRBJ2-1
cdr3_aa: CASSVPGGYEQFF

v_call: TRBV7-6
j_call: TRBJ2-7
cdr3_aa: CASSLDAQGYEQYF

v_call: TRBV4-2
j_call: TRBJ2-1
cdr3_aa: CASSPETVLYNEQFF

v_call: TRBV20-1
j_call: TRBJ1-1
cdr3_aa: CSARTGRGTEAFF

v_call: TRBV4-1
j_call: TRBJ2-3
cdr3_aa: CASSQQPGTSGGPPDTQYF

v_call: TRBV14
j_call: TRBJ1-1
cdr3_aa: CASSQANTEAFF

v_call: TRBV7-2
j_call: TRBJ1-1
cdr3_aa: CASSHGLINTEAFF

v_call: TRBV5-1
j_call: TRBJ2-7
cdr3_aa: CASSPTSGSSYEQYF

v_call: TRBV10-3
j_call: TRBJ1-1
cdr3_aa: CAISESPPGPLNTEAFF

v_call: TRBV5-1
j_call: TRBJ2-1
cdr3_aa: CASSLTGGGNEQFF

v_call: TRBV12-3/TRBV12-4
j_call: TRBJ2-5
cdr3_aa: CASSFAPGQRGGKETQYF

v_call: TRBV29-1
j_call: TRBJ2-5
cdr3_aa: CSVGAVETQYF

v_call: TRBV9
j_call: TRBJ2-3
cdr3_aa: CASSVDLKDTQYF